This T cell receptor (beta chain) was recovered during a study of TIL therapy for anti-PD-1-resistant metastatic lung cancer (dated by TCRdb to 2020 to 2023). A note on the overall study: Tumors were harvested before any PD-1/PD-L1 blockade; patients then received nivolumab, and those progressing received lymphodepletion, expanded TIL infusion and IL-2. Among the enrolled patients, the median age was roughly 50 years (range roughly 38-80), and the median tumor PD-L1 proportion score was roughly 6%. The cohort was composed predominantly of lung adenocarcinoma, with a few EGFR-mutant and two ALK-rearranged tumors included, and half of patients were identified as current or former smokers. Across the cohort, whole-exome sequencing showed a median non-synonymous tumor mutation burden of roughly 1.5 mutations per megabase. Tumor and peripheral blood T cell receptor beta sequencing was used to track clonotypes across tumor, expanded TIL product and serial blood samples. What the study reported, not specific to this receptor: Because the cohort was highly selected, with more treatment-naive, never-smoker and oncogene-addicted patients than is typical, generalizability is limited. Infused TIL clonotypes partially replaced the baseline peripheral repertoire then decayed over months, with no apparent association between persistence and response. The study protocol defined all tumor marker inferences as exploratory.

The time point label, as the study defines it: pre-treatment sample, taken before nivolumab and TIL therapy. Between October 2017 and January 2020, a dual-center phase I trial enrolled adults who had stage 4 NSCLC. Samples were obtained from a single-arm, open-label phase I trial in which tumor-infiltrating lymphocyte therapy with nivolumab was evaluated in advanced non-small cell lung cancer. Blood mononuclear cells were isolated from EDTA tubes by Ficoll gradient and were snap-frozen as pellets, and DNA was extracted with a Qiagen mini-prep kit. This clone occurred a few times. The specificity of this receptor is unknown. No clone much larger than this one lies a single base away; base qualities are absent. The germline V gene supplies CDR1 SGHVS and CDR2 FQNEAQ. From cysteine to phenylalanine, the CDR3 is 14 amino acids long. Just the 42-base CDR3 DNA is kept, in frame starting at base 1. Between the V and J ends, shortened by 5 bases and 4 bases respectively, the junction contains 14 bases.

TCR beta CDR3 regions were amplified from genomic DNA with the immunoSEQ v3 hsTCRB kit using bias-controlled multiplex PCR. An Illumina NextSeq 500 was used to sequence the TCR libraries, reaching around 2 million read pairs at survey level or roughly 4.5-6.5 million at deep level. The original methods were these. The immunoSEQ Analyzer software assigned V, D and J genes, filtered out non-productive sequences, and reported clonality. Repertoires were compared using productive Simpson clonality and Morisita overlap index of productive TRB rearrangements between infused TIL and blood. Absolute clonotype counts in blood were estimated as lymphocyte count times CD3+ fraction times the clone's productive frequency. In TCRdb, the immuneACCESS table is reduced to in-frame sequences with V and J assigned. These tables do not hold every clone; where another copy was compared, an unresolved V gene accounts for under half, and the others remain unexplained. V and J calls and clone size are given by that table; D and trimming were obtained from the DNA. This sample is represented by 50,000 to 70,000 clones; under 75% of them were singletons. The top ten clonotypes cover 6.6% of the sample.

This chain joins TRBV7-8 to TRBJ1-1; the D gene is unclear. The sequencing used blood, collected at baseline. The TCR was taken from a person aged 25 to 85 with non-small cell lung cancer. The CDR3 has the sequence CASSPQYEGTEAFF. The bases are TGTGCCAGCAGCCCCCAATATGAAGGCACTGAAGCTTTCTTT.